The subject of this entry is one T cell receptor beta chain. The sample belongs to a study of shared clonotypes between healthy human individuals. This CDR3 region has 15 residues. The V and J ends lost 7 bases and 0 bases respectively, with 15 bases between them. Germline V CDR1 and CDR2: MNHNS, SASEGT. Assay: immunoSEQ multiplex PCR; the TCRdb copy retains only in-frame clones and omits some. The sample gives some 1,100,000 clones, 70% to 80% of which show up once; about 0.52% is in the top ten. The clonotype comes from a young man in good health. Some clones in this sample may be carry-over from other donors' samples. Sequencing was performed on memory CD4+ T cells from PBMCs. Subset: CD45RA-negative fraction. The rearrangement uses TRBV6-1 and TRBJ1-1; no definite D call. CDR3 amino acids: CASIPPRRMNTEAFF. Here the CDR3 DNA reads TGTGCCAGCATTCCCCCCCGGAGAATGAACACTGAAGCTTTCTTT.